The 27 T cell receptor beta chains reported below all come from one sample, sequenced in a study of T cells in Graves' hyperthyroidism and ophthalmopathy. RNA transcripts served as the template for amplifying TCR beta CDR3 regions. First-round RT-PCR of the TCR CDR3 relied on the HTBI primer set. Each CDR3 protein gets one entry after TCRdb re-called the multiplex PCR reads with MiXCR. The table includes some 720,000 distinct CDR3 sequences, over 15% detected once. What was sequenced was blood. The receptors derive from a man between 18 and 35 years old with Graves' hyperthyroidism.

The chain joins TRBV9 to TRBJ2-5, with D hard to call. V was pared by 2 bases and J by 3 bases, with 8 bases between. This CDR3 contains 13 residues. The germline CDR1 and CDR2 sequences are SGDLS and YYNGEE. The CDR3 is CASSVNAEETQYF. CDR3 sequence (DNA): TGTGCCAGCAGCGTTAACGCGGAAGAGACCCAGTACTTC.

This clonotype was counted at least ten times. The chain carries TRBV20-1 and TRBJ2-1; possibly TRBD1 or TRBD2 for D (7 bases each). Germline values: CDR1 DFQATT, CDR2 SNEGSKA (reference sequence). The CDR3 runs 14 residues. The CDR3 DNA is TGCAGCACACTAGGGGAGGGGGCAGACAATGAGCAGTTCTTC. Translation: CSTLGEGADNEQFF.

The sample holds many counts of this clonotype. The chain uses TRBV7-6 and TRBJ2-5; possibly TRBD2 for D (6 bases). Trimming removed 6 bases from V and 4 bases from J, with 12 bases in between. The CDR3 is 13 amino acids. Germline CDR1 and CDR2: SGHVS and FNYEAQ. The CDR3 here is CASREGTGETQYF. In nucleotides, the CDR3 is TGTGCCAGCAGGGAGGGGACGGGAGAGACCCAGTACTTC.

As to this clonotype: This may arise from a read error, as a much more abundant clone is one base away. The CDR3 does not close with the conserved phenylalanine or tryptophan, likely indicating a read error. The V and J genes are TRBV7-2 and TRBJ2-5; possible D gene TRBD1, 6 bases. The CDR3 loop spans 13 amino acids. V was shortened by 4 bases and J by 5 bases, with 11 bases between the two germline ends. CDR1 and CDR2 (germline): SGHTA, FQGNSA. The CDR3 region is CASSSQGRETQYV. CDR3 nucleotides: TGTGCCAGCAGCTCACAGGGTAGGGAGACCCAGTACGTC.

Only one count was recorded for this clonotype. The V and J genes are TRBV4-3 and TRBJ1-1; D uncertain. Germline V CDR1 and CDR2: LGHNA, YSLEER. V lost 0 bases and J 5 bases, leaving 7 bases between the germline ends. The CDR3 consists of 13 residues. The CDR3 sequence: CASSQDKQTEAFF. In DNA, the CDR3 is TGCGCCAGCAGCCAAGATAAACAGACTGAAGCTTTCTTT.

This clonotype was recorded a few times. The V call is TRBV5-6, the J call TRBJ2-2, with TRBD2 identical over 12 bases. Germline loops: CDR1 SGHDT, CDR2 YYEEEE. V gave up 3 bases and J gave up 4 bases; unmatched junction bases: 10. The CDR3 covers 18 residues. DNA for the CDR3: TGTGCCAGCAGCTCCGGACTAGCGGGAAATTCGTTCACCGGGGAGCTGTTTTTT. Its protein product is CASSSGLAGNSFTGELFF.

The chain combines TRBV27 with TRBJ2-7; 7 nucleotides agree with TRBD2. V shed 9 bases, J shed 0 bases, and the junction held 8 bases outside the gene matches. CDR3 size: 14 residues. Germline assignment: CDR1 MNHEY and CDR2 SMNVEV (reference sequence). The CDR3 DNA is TGTGCCAGTAAGAGCGGGACCGGCTCCTACGAGCAGTACTTC. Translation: CASKSGTGSYEQYF.

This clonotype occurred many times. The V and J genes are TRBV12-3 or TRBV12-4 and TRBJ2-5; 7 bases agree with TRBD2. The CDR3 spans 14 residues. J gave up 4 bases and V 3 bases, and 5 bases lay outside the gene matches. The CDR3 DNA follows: TGTGCCAGCAGTTTGAAGGGAGGGCGAGAGACCCAGTACTTC. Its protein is CASSLKGGRETQYF.

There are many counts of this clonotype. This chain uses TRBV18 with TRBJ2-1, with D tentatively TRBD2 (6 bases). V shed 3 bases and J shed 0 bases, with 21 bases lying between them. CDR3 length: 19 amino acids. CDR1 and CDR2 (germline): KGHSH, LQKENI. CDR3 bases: TGTGCCAGCTCACCGGCCATCACCTTAGCGGTAACCTCCTACAATGAGCAGTTCTTC. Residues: CASSPAITLAVTSYNEQFF.

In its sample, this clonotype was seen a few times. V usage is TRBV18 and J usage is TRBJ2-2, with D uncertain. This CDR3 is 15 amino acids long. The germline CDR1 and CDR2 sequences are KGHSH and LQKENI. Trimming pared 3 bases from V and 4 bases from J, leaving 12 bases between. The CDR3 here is CASSPGPQSTGELFF. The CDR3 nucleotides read TGTGCCAGCTCACCTGGACCTCAGTCCACCGGGGAGCTGTTTTTT.

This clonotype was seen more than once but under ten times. The CDR3 nucleotides read TGTGCCAGCAGCTCACCCATCTCAAACTACGAGCAGTACTTC. Protein: CASSSPISNYEQYF. The chain couples TRBV7-9 to TRBJ2-7; D is unresolved. The length of the CDR3 is 14 residues. V was cut by 4 bases and J by 3 bases, with 13 bases left in between. Germline V gene sequence: CDR1 SEHNR, CDR2 FQNEAQ (reference sequence).

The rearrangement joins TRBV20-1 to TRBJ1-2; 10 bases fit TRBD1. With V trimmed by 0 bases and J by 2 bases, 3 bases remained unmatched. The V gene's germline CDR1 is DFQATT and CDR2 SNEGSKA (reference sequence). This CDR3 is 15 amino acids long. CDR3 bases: TGCAGTGCTAGAGATATGACAGGGGGCAACTATGGCTACACCTTC. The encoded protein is CSARDMTGGNYGYTF.

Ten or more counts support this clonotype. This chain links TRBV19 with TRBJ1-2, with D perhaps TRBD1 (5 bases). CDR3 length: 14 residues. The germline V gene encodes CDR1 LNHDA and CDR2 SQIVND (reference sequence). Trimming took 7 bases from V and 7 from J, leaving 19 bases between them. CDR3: CASTPGVRAIGYTF. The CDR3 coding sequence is TGTGCCAGTACCCCTGGGGTCAGGGCAATTGGCTACACCTTC. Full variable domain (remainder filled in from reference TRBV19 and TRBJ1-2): DGGITQSPKYLFRKEGQNVTLSCEQNLNHDAMYWYRQDPGQGLRLIYYSQIVNDFQKGDIAEGYSVSREKKESFPLTVTSAQKNPTAFYLCASTPGVRAIGYTFGSGTRLTVV.

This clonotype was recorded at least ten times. CDR3: CASSAQGPFYNEQFF. The CDR3, as DNA: TGTGCCAGCAGTGCCCAGGGCCCGTTCTACAATGAGCAGTTCTTC. V gene TRBV28 combines with J gene TRBJ2-1, with a tentative D call TRBD1 (5 bases). Germline CDR1 is MDHEN and CDR2 is SYDVKM. The V gene lost 5 bases and the J gene lost 3 bases, with 14 bases spanning the gap. The CDR3 sequence is 15 residues long. The full variable domain, rest sourced from reference TRBV28 and TRBJ2-1, is DVKVTQSSRYLVKRTGEKVFLECVQDMDHENMFWYRQDPGLGLRLIYFSYDVKMKEKGDIPEGYSVSREKKERFSLILESASTNQTSMYLCASSAQGPFYNEQFFGPGTRLTVL.

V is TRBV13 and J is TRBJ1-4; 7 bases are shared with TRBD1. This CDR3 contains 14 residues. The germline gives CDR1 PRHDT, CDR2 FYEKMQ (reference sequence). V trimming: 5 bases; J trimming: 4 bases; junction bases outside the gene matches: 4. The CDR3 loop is CASSGRQGNEKLFF. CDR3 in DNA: TGTGCCAGCAGCGGACGACAGGGTAATGAAAAACTGTTTTTT.

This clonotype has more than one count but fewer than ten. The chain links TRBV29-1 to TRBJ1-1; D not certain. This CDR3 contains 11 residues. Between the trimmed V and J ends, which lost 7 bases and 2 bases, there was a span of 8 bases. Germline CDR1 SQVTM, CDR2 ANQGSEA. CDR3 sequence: CSEGGNTEAFF. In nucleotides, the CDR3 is TGCAGCGAGGGAGGTAACACTGAAGCTTTCTTT. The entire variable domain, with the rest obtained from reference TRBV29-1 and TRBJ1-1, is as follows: SAVISQKPSRDICQRGTSLTIQCQVDSQVTMMFWYRQQPGQSLTLIATANQGSEATYESGFVIDKFPISRPNLTFSTLTVSNMSPEDSSIYLCSEGGNTEAFFGQGTRLTVV.

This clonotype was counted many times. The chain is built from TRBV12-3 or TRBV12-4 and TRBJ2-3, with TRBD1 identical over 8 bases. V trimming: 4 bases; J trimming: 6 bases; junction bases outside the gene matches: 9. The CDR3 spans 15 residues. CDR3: CASSSDRGSADTQYF. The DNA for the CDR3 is TGTGCCAGCAGTTCAGACAGGGGCAGCGCGGATACGCAGTATTTT.

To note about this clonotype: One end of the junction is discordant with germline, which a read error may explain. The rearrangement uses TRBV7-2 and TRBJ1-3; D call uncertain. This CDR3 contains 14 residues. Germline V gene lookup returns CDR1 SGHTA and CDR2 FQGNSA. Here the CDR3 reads CASSRVGTGNAIYF. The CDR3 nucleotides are TGTGCCAGCAGCCGAGTGGGTACCGGAAACGCCATATATTTT.

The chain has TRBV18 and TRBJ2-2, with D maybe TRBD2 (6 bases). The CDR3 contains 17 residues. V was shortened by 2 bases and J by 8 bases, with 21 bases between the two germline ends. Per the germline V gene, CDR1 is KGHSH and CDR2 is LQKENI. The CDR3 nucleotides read TGTGCCAGCTCACCAGGAGGGGCTACAAGGACCGTGGGGGAGCTGTTTTTT. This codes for CASSPGGATRTVGELFF. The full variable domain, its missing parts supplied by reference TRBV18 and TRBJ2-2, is NAGVMQNPRHLVRRRGQEARLRCSPMKGHSHVYWYRQLPEEGLKFMVYLQKENIIDESGMPKERFSAEFPKEGPSILRIQQVVRGDSAAYFCASSPGGATRTVGELFFGEGSRLTVL.

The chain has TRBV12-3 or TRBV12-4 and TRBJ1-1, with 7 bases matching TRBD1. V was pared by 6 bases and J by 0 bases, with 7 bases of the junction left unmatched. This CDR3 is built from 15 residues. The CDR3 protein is CASRSRQGMNTEAFF. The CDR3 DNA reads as TGTGCCAGCAGATCTAGACAGGGAATGAACACTGAAGCTTTCTTT.

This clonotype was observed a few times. The chain's CDR3 is CSLTTGVFTEAFF. CDR3 DNA sequence: TGCAGCTTGACGACAGGGGTTTTCACTGAAGCTTTCTTT. The chain recombines TRBV29-1 with TRBJ1-1; 8 bases line up with TRBD1. CDR1 SQVTM and CDR2 ANQGSEA come from the germline V gene. This CDR3 comprises 13 residues. With 8 bases clipped from V and 4 bases from J, the junction kept 9 bases outside the gene matches.

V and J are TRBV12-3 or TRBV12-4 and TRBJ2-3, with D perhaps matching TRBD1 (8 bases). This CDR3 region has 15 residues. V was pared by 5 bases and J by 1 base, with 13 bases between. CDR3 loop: CASSEQGGGTDTQYF. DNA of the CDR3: TGTGCCAGCAGTGAACAGGGGGGGGGCACAGATACGCAGTATTTT.

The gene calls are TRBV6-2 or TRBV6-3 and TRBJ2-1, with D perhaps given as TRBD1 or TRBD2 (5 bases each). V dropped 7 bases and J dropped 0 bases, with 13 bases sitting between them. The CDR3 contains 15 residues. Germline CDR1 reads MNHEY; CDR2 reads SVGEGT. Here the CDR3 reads CASTPGLSSYNEQFF. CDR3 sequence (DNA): TGTGCCAGCACCCCGGGGCTGAGCTCCTACAATGAGCAGTTCTTC.

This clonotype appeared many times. The DNA of the CDR3 is TGTGCCAGCAGTTTTGGACTCAGCTCTTTCTACGAGCAGTACTTC. This gives the protein CASSFGLSSFYEQYF. The rearrangement joins TRBV28 to TRBJ2-7; weak D call: TRBD2 (5 bases). The CDR3 consists of 15 residues. V gave up 3 bases and J gave up 3 bases, with 15 bases separating them. Germline V lookup: CDR1 MDHEN, CDR2 SYDVKM.

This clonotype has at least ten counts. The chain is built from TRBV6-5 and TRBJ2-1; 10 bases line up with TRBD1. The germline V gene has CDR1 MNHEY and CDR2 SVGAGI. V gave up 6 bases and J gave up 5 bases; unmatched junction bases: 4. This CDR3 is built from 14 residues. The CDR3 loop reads CASRGTGAHNEQFF. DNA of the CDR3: TGTGCCAGCAGAGGGACAGGGGCTCACAATGAGCAGTTCTTC.

CDR3 nucleotide sequence: TGTGCCAGCAGCGCGGTTAGAACCTACGAGCAGTACTTC. It encodes CASSAVRTYEQYF. The chain is built from TRBV2 and TRBJ2-7; D is uncertain. Germline CDR1 SNHLY, CDR2 FYNNEI. The CDR3 contains 13 residues. V dropped 6 bases and J dropped 2 bases, with 11 bases sitting between them.

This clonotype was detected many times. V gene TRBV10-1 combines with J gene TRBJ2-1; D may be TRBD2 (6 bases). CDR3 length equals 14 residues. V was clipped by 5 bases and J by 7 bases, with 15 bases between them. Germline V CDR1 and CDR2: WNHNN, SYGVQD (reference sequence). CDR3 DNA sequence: TGCGCCAGCAGTCCAACGGGAGATGTAAATGAGCAGTTCTTC. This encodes CASSPTGDVNEQFF.